This T cell receptor beta chain came from a study of blood T cell repertoires in COVID-19. Background on the study: Nucleic acid was either cDNA or gDNA, and it came from T cells, B-cell-depleted T cells, or PBMCs.

CDR1 and CDR2 (germline): SGHRS, YFSETQ. The CDR3 has 14 amino acids. Between the trimmed V and J ends, which lost 3 bases and 1 base, there was a span of 7 bases. The repertoire was sequenced with immunoSEQ multiplex PCR; TCRdb's copy has only in-frame clones and lacks some. Of about 250,000 clones in the sample, 89% were seen once. The sequencing sample was made of peripheral blood. The V call is TRBV5-1, the J call TRBJ2-2; tentatively, D is TRBD2 (6 bases). The receptor was isolated from a woman in her 40s who had recovered from COVID-19. The chain's CDR3 is CASSYGGNTGELFF. The CDR3 region has the DNA TGCGCCAGCAGCTACGGGGGGAACACCGGGGAGCTGTTTTTT.